This T cell receptor (beta chain) stems from a study of cytomegalovirus exposure and HLA in healthy donors. Study-level background: It was reported in a later analysis that the same platform had been used for the roughly 110 validation repertoires as for the approximately 700 first-cohort repertoires.

V gave up 6 bases and J gave up 3 bases, with 17 bases separating them. The CDR3 runs to 15 residues. Germline CDR1 and CDR2: MGHRA and YSYEKL. Here immunoSEQ multiplex PCR was the method, and the copy in TCRdb shows in-frame clones only, minus some. This sample yields around 350,000 clones, of which just over 85% are seen a single time; 0.83% belongs to the top ten. Findings of the study overall: The authors listed some 160 TCR beta chains as cytomegalovirus-associated.

Concerning this clone: Its antigen is undetermined.

The sample taken for sequencing was PBMCs. This sequence was found in a woman younger than 35 in good health and CMV-seronegative. The rearrangement links TRBV4-1 to TRBJ1-1, with unresolved D. The DNA of the CDR3 is TGCGCCAGCAGGCATGGATGGCGGGGAGACACTGAAGCTTTCTTT. This gives the protein CASRHGWRGDTEAFF.